Sequencing of this T cell receptor (beta chain) was carried out in a study of T cell changes during pregnancy in multiple sclerosis. The CDR3 length is 15 residues. CDR1 LNHDA and CDR2 SQIVND come from the germline V gene (reference sequence). V shed 3 bases and J shed 4 bases, with 16 bases lying between them. Sequencing was performed with immunoSEQ multiplex PCR; in TCRdb, only in-frame clones are kept and a portion is missing. The sample has about 93,000 clones; approximately 92% are singletons. The genes are TRBV19 and TRBJ2-7; D is undetermined. The material was peripheral blood, obtained after pregnancy. This TCR derives from a female donor with multiple sclerosis, enrolled in a pregnancy study. CDR3 coding DNA: TGTGCCAGTAGTATTAGGCGGCAGCTGGAGTACGAGCAGTACTTC. This translates into CASSIRRQLEYEQYF.